The 4 T cell receptor beta chains reported below all come from one sample, sequenced in a study of blood T cell repertoires in COVID-19. Clones were read by immunoSEQ multiplex PCR, and TCRdb kept only the in-frame ones, dropping some. Of roughly 430,000 clones listed, nearly 90% are singletons. The sequenced sample consisted of PBMCs or T cells enriched from blood (not recorded which). Receptors were obtained from a woman aged 40 to 55 with acute COVID-19.

The chain links TRBV4-2 to TRBJ2-4; maybe TRBD2 (6 bases). V lost 0 bases and J 1 base, leaving 13 bases between the germline ends. From germline, CDR1 is LGHNA and CDR2 YNFKEQ. This CDR3 has 17 amino acids. CDR3 DNA: TGTGCCAGCAGCCAAGATCGGGGAGGCAGGGCCAAAAACATTCAGTACTTC. It encodes CASSQDRGGRAKNIQYF.

This clone was seen just once. In DNA, the CDR3 is TGTGCCAGCAGCTCCAACAGGGTGGGAGAGACCCAGTACTTC. It codes for CASSSNRVGETQYF. V usage is TRBV7-9 and J usage is TRBJ2-5, with a weak D call TRBD1 (6 bases). CDR3 length equals 14 residues. Looked up from germline, CDR1 is SEHNR and CDR2 is FQNEAQ (reference sequence). Trimming took 4 bases from V and 4 from J, leaving 13 bases between them.

The CDR3 DNA follows: TGTGCCAGCAGCTTAGCTTCCTCGAACGGGGTAAACACTGAAGCTTTCTTT. Translating gives CASSLASSNGVNTEAFF. The chain couples TRBV7-8 to TRBJ1-1; the D is unclear. This CDR3 contains 17 residues. Germline V gene data show CDR1 as SGHVS and CDR2 as FQNEAQ. With 0 bases removed from V and 2 bases from J, the gap between germline ends came to 16 bases.

The rearrangement joins TRBV5-1 to TRBJ2-5, with 8 bases lining up with TRBD1. Trimming removed 0 bases from V and 3 bases from J; junction bases left unmatched: 13. CDR1 is SGHRS, CDR2 YFSETQ, per germline. The CDR3 loop spans 18 amino acids. This CDR3 is CASSLGTGTLELKETQYF. In DNA, the CDR3 is TGCGCCAGCAGCTTGGGGACAGGGACCCTGGAGCTGAAAGAGACCCAGTACTTC.